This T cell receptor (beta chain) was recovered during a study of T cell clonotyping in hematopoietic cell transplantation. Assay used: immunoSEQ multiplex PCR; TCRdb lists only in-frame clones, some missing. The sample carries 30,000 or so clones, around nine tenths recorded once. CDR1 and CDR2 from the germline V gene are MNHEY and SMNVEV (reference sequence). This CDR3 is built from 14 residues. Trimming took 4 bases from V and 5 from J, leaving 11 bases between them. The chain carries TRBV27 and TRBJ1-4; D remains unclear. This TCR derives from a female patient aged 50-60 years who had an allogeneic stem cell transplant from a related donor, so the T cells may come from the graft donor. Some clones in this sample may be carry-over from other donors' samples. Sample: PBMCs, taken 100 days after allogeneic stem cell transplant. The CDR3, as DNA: TGTGCCAGCAGTTCAGGACTGTGGAATGAAAAACTGTTTTTT. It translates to CASSSGLWNEKLFF. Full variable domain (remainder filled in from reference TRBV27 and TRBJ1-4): EAQVTQNPRYLITVTGKKLTVTCSQNMNHEYMSWYRQDPGLGLRQIYYSMNVEVTDKGDVPEGYKVSRKEKRNFPLILESPSPNQTSLYFCASSSGLWNEKLFFGSGTQLSVL.